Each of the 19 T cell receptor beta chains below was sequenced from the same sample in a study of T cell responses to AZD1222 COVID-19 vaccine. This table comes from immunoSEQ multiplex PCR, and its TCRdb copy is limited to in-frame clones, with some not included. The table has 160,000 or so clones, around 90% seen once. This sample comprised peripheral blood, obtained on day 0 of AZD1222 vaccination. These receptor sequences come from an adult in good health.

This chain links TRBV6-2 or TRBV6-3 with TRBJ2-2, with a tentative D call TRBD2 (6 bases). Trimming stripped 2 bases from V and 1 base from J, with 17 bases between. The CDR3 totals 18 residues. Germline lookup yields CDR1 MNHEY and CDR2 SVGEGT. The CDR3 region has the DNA TGTGCCAGCAGTTACCCCGGCCCCGGGAGTGGGAACACCGGGGAGCTGTTTTTT. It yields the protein CASSYPGPGSGNTGELFF.

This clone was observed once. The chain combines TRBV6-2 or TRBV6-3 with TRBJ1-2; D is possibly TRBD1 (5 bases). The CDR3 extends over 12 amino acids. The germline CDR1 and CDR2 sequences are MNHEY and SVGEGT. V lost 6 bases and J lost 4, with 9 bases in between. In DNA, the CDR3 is TGTGCCAGCAGCCAGGGTACCTATGGCTACACCTTC. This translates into CASSQGTYGYTF.

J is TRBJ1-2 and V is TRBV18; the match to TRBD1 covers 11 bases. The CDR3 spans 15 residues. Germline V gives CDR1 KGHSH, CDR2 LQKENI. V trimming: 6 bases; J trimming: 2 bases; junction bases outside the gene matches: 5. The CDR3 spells CASSPDRGLNYGYTF. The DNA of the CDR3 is TGTGCCAGCTCCCCGGACAGGGGGCTAAACTATGGCTACACCTTC. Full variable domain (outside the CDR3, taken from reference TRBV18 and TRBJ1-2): NAGVMQNPRHLVRRRGQEARLRCSPMKGHSHVYWYRQLPEEGLKFMVYLQKENIIDESGMPKERFSAEFPKEGPSILRIQQVVRGDSAAYFCASSPDRGLNYGYTFGSGTRLTVV.

This CDR3 is CASSLDSGSLYEQYF. The CDR3 nucleotides are TGTGCCAGCAGCTTAGATAGCGGGAGTTTGTACGAGCAGTACTTC. The V and J genes are TRBV7-2 and TRBJ2-7; 9 nucleotides line up with TRBD2. In germline, CDR1 is SGHTA, CDR2 FQGNSA. The trim removed 1 base at V and 4 bases at J, leaving 5 bases unmatched. This CDR3 is 15 amino acids long.

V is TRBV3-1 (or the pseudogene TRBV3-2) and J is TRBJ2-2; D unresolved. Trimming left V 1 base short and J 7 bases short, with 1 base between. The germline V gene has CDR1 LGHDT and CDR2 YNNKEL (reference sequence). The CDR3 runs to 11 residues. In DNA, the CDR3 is TGTGCCAGCAGCCAAGTCGGGGAGCTGTTTTTT. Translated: CASSQVGELFF.

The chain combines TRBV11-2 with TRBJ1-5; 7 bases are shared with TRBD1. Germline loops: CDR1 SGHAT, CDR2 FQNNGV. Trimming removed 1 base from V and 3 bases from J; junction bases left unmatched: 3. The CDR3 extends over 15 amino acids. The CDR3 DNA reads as TGTGCCAGCAGCTTAGGGACAGGTTACAATCAGCCCCAGCATTTT. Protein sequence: CASSLGTGYNQPQHF.

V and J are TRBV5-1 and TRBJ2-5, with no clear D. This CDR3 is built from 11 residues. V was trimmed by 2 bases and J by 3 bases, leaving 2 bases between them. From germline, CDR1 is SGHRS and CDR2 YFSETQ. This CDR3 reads CASSFKETQYF. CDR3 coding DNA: TGCGCCAGCAGCTTTAAAGAGACCCAGTACTTC.

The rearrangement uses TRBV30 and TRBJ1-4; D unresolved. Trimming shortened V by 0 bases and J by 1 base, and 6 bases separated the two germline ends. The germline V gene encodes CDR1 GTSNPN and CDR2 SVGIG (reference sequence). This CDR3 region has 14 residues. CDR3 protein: CAWSVALTNEKLFF. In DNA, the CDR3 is TGTGCCTGGAGTGTTGCGTTAACTAATGAAAAACTGTTTTTT.

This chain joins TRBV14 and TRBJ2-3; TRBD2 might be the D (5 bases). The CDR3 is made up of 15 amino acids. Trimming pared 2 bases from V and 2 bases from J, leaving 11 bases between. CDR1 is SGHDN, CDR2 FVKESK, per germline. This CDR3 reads CASSQLSSYTDTQYF. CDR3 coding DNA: TGTGCCAGCAGCCAATTGTCTAGCTACACAGATACGCAGTATTTT.

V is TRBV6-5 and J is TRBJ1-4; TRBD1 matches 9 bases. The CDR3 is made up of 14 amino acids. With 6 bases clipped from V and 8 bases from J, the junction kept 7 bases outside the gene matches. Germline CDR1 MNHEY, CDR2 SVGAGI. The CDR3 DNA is TGTGCCAGCAGGATGGGACAGGGCGGCGAAAAACTGTTTTTT. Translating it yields CASRMGQGGEKLFF.

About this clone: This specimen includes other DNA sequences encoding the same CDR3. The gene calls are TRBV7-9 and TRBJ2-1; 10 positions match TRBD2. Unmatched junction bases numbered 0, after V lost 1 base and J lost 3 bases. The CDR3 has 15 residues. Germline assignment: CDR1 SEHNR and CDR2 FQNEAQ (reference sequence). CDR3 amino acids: CASSLGTSGYNEQFF. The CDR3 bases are TGTGCCAGCAGCTTAGGGACTAGCGGCTACAATGAGCAGTTCTTC. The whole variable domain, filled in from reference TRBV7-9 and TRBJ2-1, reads DTGVSQNPRHKITKRGQNVTFRCDPISEHNRLYWYRQTLGQGPEFLTYFQNEAQLEKSRLLSDRFSAERPKGSFSTLEIQRTEQGDSAMYLCASSLGTSGYNEQFFGPGTRLTVL.

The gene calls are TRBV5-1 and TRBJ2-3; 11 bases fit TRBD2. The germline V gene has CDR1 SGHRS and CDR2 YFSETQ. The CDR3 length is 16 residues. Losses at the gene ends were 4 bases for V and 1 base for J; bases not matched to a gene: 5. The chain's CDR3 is CASSLPLAGGTDTQYF. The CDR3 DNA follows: TGCGCCAGCAGCCTCCCACTAGCGGGAGGCACAGATACGCAGTATTTT.

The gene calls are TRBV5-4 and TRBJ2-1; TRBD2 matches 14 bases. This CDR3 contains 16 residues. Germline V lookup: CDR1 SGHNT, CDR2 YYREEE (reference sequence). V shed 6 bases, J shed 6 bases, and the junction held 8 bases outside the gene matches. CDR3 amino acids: CASTATSGRAGNEQFF. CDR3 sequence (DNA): TGTGCCAGCACCGCGACTAGCGGGAGGGCCGGCAATGAGCAGTTCTTC.

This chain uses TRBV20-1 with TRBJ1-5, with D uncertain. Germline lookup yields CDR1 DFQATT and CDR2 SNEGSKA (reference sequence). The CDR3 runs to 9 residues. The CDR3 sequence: CTSNQPQHF. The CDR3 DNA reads TGCACAAGCAATCAGCCCCAGCATTTT.

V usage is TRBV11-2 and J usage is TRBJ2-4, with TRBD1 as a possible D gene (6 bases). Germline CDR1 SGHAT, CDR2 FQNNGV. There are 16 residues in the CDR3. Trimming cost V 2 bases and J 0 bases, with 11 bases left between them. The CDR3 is CASSLSRGLAKNIQYF. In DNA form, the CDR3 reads TGTGCCAGCAGCTTAAGCAGGGGCCTAGCCAAAAACATTCAGTACTTC.

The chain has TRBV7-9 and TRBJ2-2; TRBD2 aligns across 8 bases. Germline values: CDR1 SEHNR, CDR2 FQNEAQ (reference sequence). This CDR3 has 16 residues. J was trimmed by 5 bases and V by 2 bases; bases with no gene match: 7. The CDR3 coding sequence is TGTGCCAGCAGCTTAACGCTAGCGGGCAAGACCGGGGAGCTGTTTTTT. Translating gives CASSLTLAGKTGELFF.

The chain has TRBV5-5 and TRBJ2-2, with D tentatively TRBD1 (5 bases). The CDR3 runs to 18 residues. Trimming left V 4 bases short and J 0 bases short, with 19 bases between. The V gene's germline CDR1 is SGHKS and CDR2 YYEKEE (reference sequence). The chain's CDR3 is CASSLNPQTEPNTGELFF. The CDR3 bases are TGTGCCAGCAGCCTGAACCCCCAGACAGAACCGAACACCGGGGAGCTGTTTTTT. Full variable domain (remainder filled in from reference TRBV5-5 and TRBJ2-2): DAGVTQSPTHLIKTRGQQVTLRCSPISGHKSVSWYQQVLGQGPQFIFQYYEKEERGRGNFPDRFSARQFPNYSSELNVNALLLGDSALYLCASSLNPQTEPNTGELFFGEGSRLTVL.

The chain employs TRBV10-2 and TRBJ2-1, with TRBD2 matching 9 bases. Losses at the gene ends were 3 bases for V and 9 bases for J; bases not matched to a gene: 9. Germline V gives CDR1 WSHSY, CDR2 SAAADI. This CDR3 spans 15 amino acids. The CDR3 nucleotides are TGCGCCAGCAGTGAACGTGCGGGAGGGCCGACTGAGCAGTTCTTC. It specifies CASSERAGGPTEQFF.

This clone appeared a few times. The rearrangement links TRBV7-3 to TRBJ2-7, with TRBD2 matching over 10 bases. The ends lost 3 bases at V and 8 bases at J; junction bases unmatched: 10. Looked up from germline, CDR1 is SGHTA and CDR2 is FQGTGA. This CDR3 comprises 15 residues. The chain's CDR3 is CASSLASGGQGKQYF. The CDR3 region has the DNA TGTGCCAGCAGCTTGGCTAGCGGGGGCCAGGGGAAGCAGTACTTC.